This passage covers 28 T cell receptor beta chains from one sample sequenced in a study of cytomegalovirus exposure and HLA in healthy donors. 60 Vbeta and 13 Jbeta primers were used in PCR. The method was immunoSEQ multiplex PCR; TCRdb's version includes in-frame clones alone and lacks a portion of them. The sample carries some 130,000 clones, 60% to 80% recorded once. The sample taken for sequencing was PBMCs. The receptor source for this set is a man aged 25-40 years in good health and CMV-seronegative.

The chain recombines TRBV27 with TRBJ2-2; 7 bases are a match to TRBD2. The trim removed 3 bases at V and 7 bases at J, leaving 5 bases unmatched. The germline CDR1 and CDR2 sequences are MNHEY and SMNVEV (reference sequence). The CDR3 is made up of 14 amino acids. The chain's CDR3 is CASSFSGRVGELFF. The CDR3 coding sequence is TGTGCCAGCAGTTTTAGTGGGAGGGTCGGGGAGCTGTTTTTT.

In its sample, this clone was seen a few times. The chain recombines TRBV6-1 with TRBJ2-7; 9 bases are a match to TRBD1. The CDR3 has 14 residues. With 6 bases clipped from V and 3 bases from J, the junction kept 6 bases outside the gene matches. Per germline, CDR1 MNHNS and CDR2 SASEGT. The CDR3 spells CASSLDRGYYEQYF. As DNA, the CDR3 is TGTGCCAGCAGCCTGGACAGGGGCTACTACGAGCAGTACTTC.

In this sample, this clone turned up a few times. V gene TRBV30 combines with J gene TRBJ2-2; D unclear. The CDR3 consists of 13 residues. Trimming shortened V by 5 bases and J by 5 bases, and 12 bases separated the two germline ends. Germline V CDR1 and CDR2: GTSNPN, SVGIG (reference sequence). The CDR3 spells CAWSPGVTGELFF. CDR3 DNA: TGTGCCTGGTCCCCGGGTGTAACCGGGGAGCTGTTTTTT.

The J gene is TRBJ1-3, the V gene TRBV11-2; D uncertain. Germline loops: CDR1 SGHAT, CDR2 FQNNGV. The CDR3 is made up of 14 amino acids. V gave up 5 bases and J gave up 4 bases, with 12 bases separating them. The CDR3 DNA is TGTGCCAGCAGCCTAGGAGGGTACGGAAACACCATATATTTT. This translates into CASSLGGYGNTIYF.

This clone was counted once. V usage is TRBV7-2 and J usage is TRBJ1-1; no reliable D call. The CDR3 is made up of 15 amino acids. The V gene lost 5 bases and the J gene lost 4 bases, with 17 bases spanning the gap. Germline CDR1 reads SGHTA; CDR2 reads FQGNSA. CDR3 sequence: CASSNPFLGVTEAFF. CDR3 DNA sequence: TGTGCCAGCAGCAATCCATTTTTGGGAGTCACTGAAGCTTTCTTT.

The rearrangement joins TRBV6-4 to TRBJ2-1; 12 bases agree with TRBD2. After removal of 0 bases from V and 4 bases from J, the junction contained 1 base not matched to a gene. CDR3 size: 16 residues. Germline assignment: CDR1 MRHNA and CDR2 SNTAGT. The CDR3 nucleotides are TGTGCCAGCAGTGACTCTGGGACTAGCGGGTACAATGAGCAGTTCTTC. Translation gives CASSDSGTSGYNEQFF.

The rearrangement uses TRBV25-1 and TRBJ2-5, with 14 bases matching TRBD2. Looked up from germline, CDR1 is MGHDK and CDR2 is SYGVNS. V was clipped by 4 bases and J by 4 bases; unmatched bases: 8. CDR3 length: 17 residues. CDR3: CASSGPRTSGRRETQYF. CDR3 in DNA: TGTGCCAGCAGTGGACCTCGGACTAGCGGGAGGCGAGAGACCCAGTACTTC.

V usage is TRBV2 and J usage is TRBJ2-1, with 7 bases matching TRBD2. Germline V CDR1 and CDR2: SNHLY, FYNNEI. Germline trimming cut 7 bases from V and 2 bases from J; bases unmatched to any gene: 5. The CDR3 contains 14 residues. The CDR3 sequence is CASMGGLAYNEQFF. CDR3 bases: TGTGCCAGCATGGGAGGGCTAGCCTACAATGAGCAGTTCTTC.

This chain uses TRBV5-5 with TRBJ1-5; perhaps TRBD1 as D (6 bases). Deletions cut 0 bases from V and 0 bases from J, with 10 bases between. CDR3 length: 16 amino acids. CDR1 is SGHKS, CDR2 YYEKEE, per germline (reference sequence). In DNA form, the CDR3 reads TGTGCCAGCAGCTTGGGGACAGTCCTTAGCAATCAGCCCCAGCATTTT. It codes for CASSLGTVLSNQPQHF.

This chain connects TRBV9 to TRBJ2-3, with 9 bases that match TRBD2. V trimming: 6 bases; J trimming: 4 bases; junction bases outside the gene matches: 12. The length of the CDR3 is 16 residues. CDR1 SGDLS and CDR2 YYNGEE come from the germline V gene. In nucleotides, the CDR3 is TGTGCCAGCAACGGAGGCGCGGGAGGGAGCGCAGATACGCAGTATTTT. Translation gives CASNGGAGGSADTQYF.

The J gene is TRBJ2-5, the V gene TRBV28; perhaps TRBD1 as D (6 bases). Germline CDR1 is MDHEN and CDR2 is SYDVKM. The length of the CDR3 is 13 residues. Trimming removed 6 bases from V and 5 bases from J, with 13 bases in between. The CDR3 coding sequence is TGTGCCAGCAGCCTTCAGGGGTACGAGACCCAGTACTTC. It specifies CASSLQGYETQYF.

This chain connects TRBV5-1 to TRBJ2-2; D unresolved. Trimming stripped 0 bases from V and 1 base from J, with 7 bases between. From germline, CDR1 is SGHRS and CDR2 YFSETQ. CDR3 length: 15 residues. The CDR3 here is CASSLVAGNTGELFF. The CDR3 nucleotides read TGCGCCAGCAGCTTGGTGGCAGGGAACACCGGGGAGCTGTTTTTT. Full variable domain (rest looked up from reference TRBV5-1 and TRBJ2-2): KAGVTQTPRYLIKTRGQQVTLSCSPISGHRSVSWYQQTPGQGLQFLFEYFSETQRNKGNFPGRFSGRQFSNSRSEMNVSTLELGDSALYLCASSLVAGNTGELFFGEGSRLTVL.

The V gene is TRBV25-1, the J gene TRBJ2-5, with D perhaps matching TRBD1 (6 bases). From germline, CDR1 is MGHDK and CDR2 SYGVNS. This CDR3 is 14 amino acids long. V lost 11 bases and J lost 5, with 21 bases in between. DNA for the CDR3: TGTGCCGGCTCTCCATGGGGGCCTTATGAGACCCAGTACTTC. Protein product: CAGSPWGPYETQYF.

CDR3 amino acids: CASSRAGGANYGYTF. CDR3 sequence (DNA): TGTGCCAGTAGTAGGGCAGGGGGCGCAAACTATGGCTACACCTTC. The gene calls are TRBV19 and TRBJ1-2; 8 positions agree with TRBD1. CDR1 and CDR2 from the germline V gene are LNHDA and SQIVND (reference sequence). After removal of 4 bases from V and 2 bases from J, the junction contained 6 bases not matched to a gene. The CDR3 extends over 15 amino acids.

The rearrangement uses TRBV9 and TRBJ2-1, with 8 positions matching TRBD2. CDR3 size: 15 residues. Germline CDR1 is SGDLS and CDR2 is YYNGEE. V lost 2 bases, J lost 7 bases, and 8 bases stayed unmatched. The CDR3 bases are TGTGCCAGCAGCGTCGGGACTAGGGGGAGGAATGAGCAGTTCTTC. Amino acid sequence: CASSVGTRGRNEQFF.

This rearrangement joins TRBV23-1 to TRBJ1-5; D gene unclear. TRBV23-1 is assigned to the ORF class and has an uncertain function. Trimming took off 4 bases at V and 5 bases at J, with 12 bases between the two ends. This CDR3 region has 14 residues. CDR3 DNA: TGCGCCAGCAGTCCCCCATCCCCCCATCAGCCCCAGCATTTT. Translation gives CASSPPSPHQPQHF.

The chain combines TRBV7-6 with TRBJ2-5, with D unresolved. The CDR3 covers 13 residues. Germline V lookup: CDR1 SGHVS, CDR2 FNYEAQ. The V and J ends lost 0 bases and 5 bases respectively, with 7 bases between them. Here the CDR3 DNA reads TGTGCCAGCAGCTTAGCGCTCGGTGAGACCCAGTACTTC. It encodes CASSLALGETQYF.

The chain is built from TRBV4-1 and TRBJ1-2; 8 nucleotides agree with TRBD1. With V trimmed by 5 bases and J by 4 bases, 9 bases remained unmatched. The CDR3 extends over 15 amino acids. Per the germline V gene, CDR1 is MGHRA and CDR2 is YSYEKL. The CDR3 region is CASSNLWDRIYGYTF. The CDR3 DNA follows: TGCGCCAGCAGCAACTTATGGGACAGGATCTATGGCTACACCTTC.

The gene calls are TRBV7-6 and TRBJ2-1; a possible D gene is TRBD1 (5 bases). V lost 0 bases, J lost 8 bases, and 8 bases lay in between. The CDR3 length is 13 residues. Germline loops: CDR1 SGHVS, CDR2 FNYEAQ. This CDR3 is CASSLAGADEQFF. As DNA, the CDR3 is TGTGCCAGCAGCTTAGCAGGGGCCGATGAGCAGTTCTTC.

J is TRBJ2-7 and V is TRBV19; D possibly corresponds to TRBD1 (6 bases). The CDR3 consists of 11 residues. Per the germline V gene, CDR1 is LNHDA and CDR2 is SQIVND (reference sequence). Deletions cut 10 bases from V and 7 bases from J, with 14 bases between. The CDR3 is CATQGSGEQYF. The CDR3 nucleotides read TGTGCCACCCAGGGGTCTGGTGAGCAGTACTTC.

The chain combines TRBV7-2 with TRBJ2-7; possibly TRBD1 for D (5 bases). Per germline, CDR1 SGHTA and CDR2 FQGNSA. V gave up 6 bases and J gave up 4 bases, with 19 bases separating them. This CDR3 is 15 amino acids long. This chain's CDR3 is CASRRDSREAYEQYF. CDR3 in DNA: TGTGCCAGCAGGCGTGACAGCCGTGAGGCTTACGAGCAGTACTTC.

The rearrangement joins TRBV6-1 to TRBJ1-2; a possible D gene is TRBD1 (6 bases). The CDR3 loop spans 15 amino acids. Germline assignment: CDR1 MNHNS and CDR2 SASEGT. Trimming shortened V by 7 bases and J by 1 base, and 16 bases separated the two germline ends. The CDR3 nucleotides read TGTGCCAGCATCCGACAGGTCCTTTATAACTATGGCTACACCTTC. Translated, it gives CASIRQVLYNYGYTF.

The chain carries TRBV27 and TRBJ2-7; 14 bases fit TRBD2. V gave up 5 bases and J gave up 4 bases; unmatched junction bases: 4. The CDR3 loop spans 15 amino acids. Looked up from germline, CDR1 is MNHEY and CDR2 is SMNVEV (reference sequence). CDR3 residues: CASSKTSGRGYEQYF. In nucleotides, the CDR3 is TGTGCCAGCAGTAAGACTAGCGGGAGGGGATACGAGCAGTACTTC.

This clone was seen only a few times. CDR3: CASSPGTAQETQYF. For the CDR3, the DNA is TGTGCCAGCAGCCCCGGGACAGCCCAAGAGACCCAGTACTTC. The V and J genes are TRBV9 and TRBJ2-5; 7 bases are a match to TRBD1. The V gene's germline CDR1 is SGDLS and CDR2 YYNGEE. Trimming removed 4 bases from V and 1 base from J; junction bases left unmatched: 4. The CDR3 runs to 14 residues.

CDR3 sequence: CASSLVGGLTDTQYF. In DNA, the CDR3 is TGTGCCAGCAGCTTAGTGGGGGGGCTAACAGATACGCAGTATTTT. The chain combines TRBV11-1 with TRBJ2-3, with D possibly being TRBD2 (7 bases). The ends were cut back, 1 base at V and 3 bases at J, with 11 bases in the middle. The CDR3 is 15 residues long. The V gene's germline CDR1 is SGHAT and CDR2 FQDESV (reference sequence).

V and J are TRBV11-2 and TRBJ2-7; 12 bases are a match to TRBD2. The J segment lost 2 bases and the V segment lost 5 bases, leaving 10 bases of the junction unmatched. Germline V gives CDR1 SGHAT, CDR2 FQNNGV. There are 17 residues in the CDR3. The CDR3 reads CASSLTSGRLTPYEQYF. CDR3 nucleotide sequence: TGTGCCAGCAGCCTAACTAGCGGGAGGTTAACCCCCTACGAGCAGTACTTC.

The chain recombines TRBV9 with TRBJ1-6; 7 bases align to TRBD1. Germline CDR1 is SGDLS and CDR2 is YYNGEE. V shed 3 bases, J shed 8 bases, and the junction held 11 bases outside the gene matches. The CDR3 consists of 16 residues. CDR3 amino acids: CASSGVGQGVDSPLHF. CDR3 in DNA: TGTGCCAGCAGCGGCGTGGGTCAGGGGGTAGATTCACCCCTCCACTTT.

The chain uses TRBV5-5 and TRBJ2-4; TRBD1 matches 8 bases. CDR3 length: 14 residues. Looked up from germline, CDR1 is SGHKS and CDR2 is YYEKEE (reference sequence). V lost 0 bases, J lost 4 bases, and 0 bases stayed unmatched. CDR3 in DNA: TGTGCCAGCAGCTTGGGGACAGGGAAAAACATTCAGTACTTC. It codes for CASSLGTGKNIQYF.